Shown below are 19 T cell receptor beta chains from a single sample sequenced in a study of blood T cell repertoires in COVID-19. The assay was immunoSEQ multiplex PCR, and TCRdb's table has in-frame clones only and misses some. The sample has about 330,000 clones; around 84% are singletons. Sequencing was carried out using PBMCs or T cells enriched from blood (not recorded which). The receptors originated from a woman under 30 who had recovered from COVID-19.

This rearrangement joins TRBV9 to TRBJ2-1; 8 bases map to TRBD1. The CDR3 length is 14 residues. Trimming cost V 3 bases and J 7 bases; bases outside gene matches: 6. Germline CDR1 SGDLS, CDR2 YYNGEE. CDR3: CASSGTGGSNEQFF. The CDR3 DNA sequence: TGTGCCAGCAGCGGTACAGGGGGGAGTAATGAGCAGTTCTTC.

In regard to this clone: Sequence at one end of the junction differs from germline and may be a read error. The chain is built from TRBV7-7 and TRBJ2-1, with TRBD1 as a possible D gene (5 bases). CDR1 SSHAT and CDR2 FNYEAQ come from the germline V gene (reference sequence). CDR3 length: 13 residues. CDR3 DNA sequence: TGTGCTAGCAGCTTAAGGGGCATTGGTGAGCAGTTCTTC. It specifies CASSLRGIGEQFF.

V and J are TRBV20-1 and TRBJ2-7, with a weak D call TRBD1 (6 bases). Per germline, CDR1 DFQATT and CDR2 SNEGSKA (reference sequence). Trimming took 4 bases from V and 5 from J, leaving 9 bases between them. CDR3 length: 11 residues. The CDR3 DNA reads TGCAGTGCTACCCACAGGGACGAGCAGTACTTC. Translated: CSATHRDEQYF.

The rearrangement joins TRBV2 to TRBJ1-2; D is unclear. This CDR3 spans 16 amino acids. Germline V gene lookup returns CDR1 SNHLY and CDR2 FYNNEI. V was cut by 6 bases and J by 2 bases, with 19 bases left in between. In nucleotides, the CDR3 is TGTGCCAGCAGCGAGCAGGCGGGCCCAGAAAACTATGGCTACACCTTC. The encoded protein is CASSEQAGPENYGYTF.

Details on this clone: Other DNA sequences from this sample encode an identical CDR3 as well. The J gene is TRBJ1-1, the V gene TRBV24-1, with 11 bases matching TRBD1. Germline CDR1 KGHDR, CDR2 SFDVKD. J gave up 3 bases and V 10 bases, and 3 bases lay outside the gene matches. The CDR3 contains 13 residues. The CDR3 bases are TGTGCCACGAGGGGACAGGGGGACACTGAAGCTTTCTTT. This encodes CATRGQGDTEAFF.

Only one count was recorded for this clone. This rearrangement joins TRBV28 to TRBJ2-3, with D possibly TRBD2 on 6 matching bases. Trimming pared 2 bases from V and 0 bases from J, leaving 24 bases between. Germline values: CDR1 MDHEN, CDR2 SYDVKM. The CDR3 extends over 20 amino acids. The CDR3 DNA sequence: TGTGCCAGCAGTTTACCCGCGCCTGGGCTGCTTGGGACTAGCACAGATACGCAGTATTTT. Its translation: CASSLPAPGLLGTSTDTQYF.

The gene calls are TRBV27 and TRBJ2-7, with a weak D call TRBD1 (6 bases). V shed 3 bases and J shed 0 bases, with 9 bases lying between them. This CDR3 is 14 amino acids long. Germline V gene data show CDR1 as MNHEY and CDR2 as SMNVEV (reference sequence). CDR3 nucleotide sequence: TGTGCCAGCAGTTTGGGGGCCTCCTCCTACGAGCAGTACTTC. Amino acids: CASSLGASSYEQYF.

V usage is TRBV27 and J usage is TRBJ1-1; TRBD1 might be the D (5 bases). Germline CDR1 MNHEY, CDR2 SMNVEV (reference sequence). The CDR3 totals 12 residues. Trimming left V 6 bases short and J 5 bases short, with 10 bases between. CDR3 in DNA: TGTGCCAGCAGAACCACAGGTACTGAAGCTTTCTTT. Translated: CASRTTGTEAFF.

V usage is TRBV10-3 and J usage is TRBJ1-3, with 9 positions matching TRBD1. Germline trimming cut 8 bases from V and 2 bases from J; bases unmatched to any gene: 1. The CDR3 runs to 13 residues. Germline V gene data show CDR1 as ENHRY and CDR2 as SYGVKD. In nucleotides, the CDR3 is TGTGCCATCGGACAGGGGCCTGGAAACACCATATATTTT. Encoded protein: CAIGQGPGNTIYF.

The chain employs TRBV5-1 and TRBJ2-5; 10 nucleotides match TRBD1. This CDR3 contains 17 residues. Per germline, CDR1 SGHRS and CDR2 YFSETQ. The V segment lost 0 bases and the J segment 4 bases; nucleotides outside the gene matches: 9. The CDR3 sequence: CASSLGTGGSGGETQYF. CDR3 nucleotide sequence: TGCGCCAGCAGCTTGGGGACAGGGGGGAGTGGAGGAGAGACCCAGTACTTC. The variable domain in full, with the rest retrieved from reference TRBV5-1 and TRBJ2-5, is KAGVTQTPRYLIKTRGQQVTLSCSPISGHRSVSWYQQTPGQGLQFLFEYFSETQRNKGNFPGRFSGRQFSNSRSEMNVSTLELGDSALYLCASSLGTGGSGGETQYFGPGTRLLVL.

This rearrangement joins TRBV27 to TRBJ2-3, with 8 bases aligning to TRBD1. The CDR3 sequence is 16 residues long. In germline, CDR1 is MNHEY, CDR2 SMNVEV (reference sequence). V shed 6 bases, J shed 7 bases, and the junction held 15 bases outside the gene matches. The CDR3 DNA reads TGTGCCAGCAGCACCGACAGGGGTTCTCGGGGTTATACGCAGTATTTT. Its translation is CASSTDRGSRGYTQYF.

This clone appeared once. This chain joins TRBV27 and TRBJ2-7; D possibly corresponds to TRBD2 (7 bases). The CDR3 sequence is 15 residues long. Germline values: CDR1 MNHEY, CDR2 SMNVEV (reference sequence). V lost 6 bases and J 2 bases, leaving 17 bases between the germline ends. The CDR3 DNA follows: TGTGCCAGCAGGCAAGCGGGACACCTCACCTACGAGCAGTACTTC. Encoded protein: CASRQAGHLTYEQYF.

The chain has TRBV23-1 and TRBJ2-7, with D perhaps matching TRBD1 (6 bases). TRBV23-1 is noted as an ORF with a role that remains uncertain. With 10 bases removed from V and 2 bases from J, the gap between germline ends came to 18 bases. CDR3 size: 14 residues. CDR3 protein: CATETGPLTYEQYF. In DNA form, the CDR3 reads TGCGCCACCGAGACAGGCCCGCTAACCTACGAGCAGTACTTC.

A few counts support this clone. J is TRBJ2-7 and V is TRBV5-1; perhaps TRBD1 as D (5 bases). The CDR3 runs to 15 residues. Per the germline V gene, CDR1 is SGHRS and CDR2 is YFSETQ. V lost 4 bases and J lost 3, with 17 bases in between. CDR3 in DNA: TGCGCCAGCAGCACGGACGCACAGGTTTTCTACGAGCAGTACTTC. Translation: CASSTDAQVFYEQYF.

The chain employs TRBV14 and TRBJ1-5, with D hard to call. Germline V lookup: CDR1 SGHDN, CDR2 FVKESK. Trimming pared 1 base from V and 6 bases from J, leaving 7 bases between. There are 13 residues in the CDR3. The CDR3 nucleotides are TGTGCCAGCAGCCAAGGTGCAGGTCAGCCCCAGCATTTT. Its protein product is CASSQGAGQPQHF. Supplemented by reference TRBV14 and TRBJ1-5, the full variable domain reads EAGVTQFPSHSVIEKGQTVTLRCDPISGHDNLYWYRRVMGKEIKFLLHFVKESKQDESGMPNNRFLAERTGGTYSTLKVQPAELEDSGVYFCASSQGAGQPQHFGDGTRLSIL.

The chain carries TRBV28 and TRBJ1-1, with D hard to call. The CDR3 consists of 14 residues. The germline V and J ends were trimmed by 6 bases and 2 bases, with 13 bases remaining between them. The germline CDR1 and CDR2 sequences are MDHEN and SYDVKM. CDR3 nucleotides: TGTGCCAGCAGCCTCTCCCTCCCCAACACTGAAGCTTTCTTT. This sequence encodes CASSLSLPNTEAFF.

The J gene is TRBJ2-1, the V gene TRBV3-1 (or the pseudogene TRBV3-2); TRBD2 aligns across 8 bases. The junction had 4 bases not matched to a gene; V was cut back by 4 bases and J by 5 bases. Germline CDR1 reads LGHDT; CDR2 reads YNNKEL (reference sequence). The CDR3 loop spans 14 amino acids. The CDR3 loop reads CASSRGGGNNEQFF. The CDR3 DNA sequence: TGTGCCAGCAGCCGAGGCGGGGGGAACAATGAGCAGTTCTTC.

The chain joins TRBV19 to TRBJ1-2; 8 bases map to TRBD1. Germline CDR1 reads LNHDA; CDR2 reads SQIVND (reference sequence). V gave up 3 bases and J gave up 5 bases; unmatched junction bases: 11. The CDR3 extends over 16 amino acids. CDR3 residues: CASSIGKGQVMYGYTF. The CDR3 DNA reads TGTGCCAGTAGTATCGGAAAGGGACAGGTTATGTATGGCTACACCTTC. Based on the CDR3 plus reference TRBV19 and TRBJ1-2, the full variable domain is DGGITQSPKYLFRKEGQNVTLSCEQNLNHDAMYWYRQDPGQGLRLIYYSQIVNDFQKGDIAEGYSVSREKKESFPLTVTSAQKNPTAFYLCASSIGKGQVMYGYTFGSGTRLTVV.

The chain couples TRBV5-6 to TRBJ1-1; D remains ambiguous. V lost 1 base to trimming and J lost 1 base, with 14 bases between them. Germline V lookup: CDR1 SGHDT, CDR2 YYEEEE. The CDR3 has 16 amino acids. CDR3 residues: CASSLSLATPNTEAFF. Here the CDR3 DNA reads TGTGCCAGCAGCTTGTCTCTCGCCACACCGAACACTGAAGCTTTCTTT.